These 12 T cell receptor beta chains were sequenced from one sample in a study of T-cell memory formation after mild COVID-19. Via MiXCR, TCRdb re-called the 5' RACE reads, giving one row per CDR3 protein. The sample holds approximately 560,000 distinct CDR3 sequences; roughly a sixth are singletons and the top ten take approximately 8.1%. The sample taken for sequencing was PBMCs or a T cell subset sorted from them (not recorded which). The receptors stem from an adult woman who had mild COVID-19 (a few samples of this study predate the infection). Cell type and time point are not known.

This rearrangement joins TRBV5-1 to TRBJ2-3; unclear D gene. Between the trimmed V and J ends, which lost 1 base and 2 bases, there was a span of 11 bases. Per germline, CDR1 SGHRS and CDR2 YFSETQ. This CDR3 is built from 15 residues. CDR3 protein: CASSLQGSFTDTQYF. The DNA of the CDR3 is TGCGCCAGCAGCTTGCAAGGGTCCTTCACAGATACGCAGTATTTT. The whole variable domain, filled in from reference TRBV5-1 and TRBJ2-3, reads KAGVTQTPRYLIKTRGQQVTLSCSPISGHRSVSWYQQTPGQGLQFLFEYFSETQRNKGNFPGRFSGRQFSNSRSEMNVSTLELGDSALYLCASSLQGSFTDTQYFGPGTRLTVL.

This chain connects TRBV12-3 or TRBV12-4 to TRBJ1-4; D not resolved. The CDR3 is 13 residues long. Trimming shortened V by 5 bases and J by 8 bases, and 12 bases separated the two germline ends. The CDR3 DNA sequence: TGTGCCAGCAGTCGCGGGCGTAGGGAAAAACTGTTTTTT. Protein product: CASSRGRREKLFF.

The V call is TRBV5-1, the J call TRBJ2-1, with 7 bases lining up with TRBD1. The CDR3 loop spans 15 amino acids. CDR1 and CDR2 from the germline V gene are SGHRS and YFSETQ. V was pared by 4 bases and J by 10 bases, with 14 bases of the junction left unmatched. The CDR3 spells CASSLVVGGREEQFF. In DNA, the CDR3 is TGCGCCAGCAGCCTGGTGGTAGGGGGCAGGGAGGAGCAGTTCTTC.

CDR3 amino acids: CATSRDRGGEGDTF. CDR3 DNA: TGTGCCACCAGCAGAGATCGAGGGGGCGAGGGTGACACCTTC. The chain uses TRBV15 and TRBJ1-2, with 7 bases matching TRBD1. In germline, CDR1 is LNHNV, CDR2 YYDKDF (reference sequence). The trim removed 0 bases at V and 12 bases at J, leaving 10 bases unmatched. The CDR3 runs 14 residues.

V and J are TRBV11-2 and TRBJ2-7, with D unresolved. The CDR3 has 15 residues. Trimming left V 4 bases short and J 3 bases short, with 16 bases between. CDR1 SGHAT and CDR2 FQNNGV come from the germline V gene. Here the CDR3 reads CASSSPGMTSYEQYF. Written as DNA, the CDR3 is TGTGCCAGCAGCTCTCCAGGTATGACCAGCTACGAGCAGTACTTC.

The CDR3 loop reads CASSQTESSYNEQFF. The CDR3 nucleotides are TGCGCCAGCAGCCAAACGGAAAGCTCCTACAATGAGCAGTTCTTC. The V gene is TRBV4-3, the J gene TRBJ2-1; D not resolved. Germline V gene data show CDR1 as LGHNA and CDR2 as YSLEER. The CDR3 runs to 15 residues. V was pared by 2 bases and J by 0 bases, with 8 bases between.

This clonotype was seen more than once but under ten times. The V call is TRBV12-3 or TRBV12-4, the J call TRBJ2-2; 9 positions match TRBD1. This CDR3 is built from 18 residues. V dropped 4 bases and J dropped 1; count of bases not matched to a gene: 10. CDR3 DNA sequence: TGTGCCAGCAGTTCCCATTTTCCGGGACAGGGGAACACCGGGGAGCTGTTTTTT. Its translation: CASSSHFPGQGNTGELFF.

The chain is built from TRBV4-1 and TRBJ2-5, with D perhaps TRBD2 (6 bases). The CDR3 has 16 amino acids. Trimming shortened V by 0 bases and J by 5 bases, and 16 bases separated the two germline ends. Germline loops: CDR1 MGHRA, CDR2 YSYEKL. The CDR3 DNA reads TGCGCCAGCAGCCAAGATAGATCGTCTAGCGATGAGACCCAGTACTTC. Its protein product is CASSQDRSSSDETQYF.

The chain links TRBV5-1 to TRBJ2-3; TRBD2 matches at 10 bases. Germline V lookup: CDR1 SGHRS, CDR2 YFSETQ. CDR3 length: 19 residues. V lost 3 bases and J lost 0; bases outside the gene matches: 13. The chain's CDR3 is CASSSGDLAGVVSTDTQYF. CDR3 bases: TGCGCCAGCAGCTCCGGGGACCTAGCGGGGGTGGTTAGCACAGATACGCAGTATTTT.

The chain employs TRBV24-1 and TRBJ2-7, with a tentative D call TRBD1 (5 bases). The CDR3 runs 14 residues. Between the trimmed V and J ends, which lost 5 bases and 0 bases, there was a span of 10 bases. Germline-derived CDR1 and CDR2 are KGHDR and SFDVKD. In DNA form, the CDR3 reads TGTGCCACCAGTGCAGACAGCCTCTCCTACGAGCAGTACTTC. This gives the protein CATSADSLSYEQYF.

This clonotype has just a few counts. The rearrangement links TRBV18 to TRBJ2-7, with unresolved D. Germline assignment: CDR1 KGHSH and CDR2 LQKENI. The CDR3 consists of 14 residues. Between the trimmed V and J ends, which lost 1 base and 1 base, there was a span of 8 bases. The CDR3 sequence is CASSPRQDSYEQYF. The CDR3 DNA reads TGTGCCAGCTCACCACGCCAGGATTCCTACGAGCAGTACTTC.

This clonotype was counted only a few times. The CDR3 DNA sequence: TGTGCCAGCAGCTCGGGACTAGCGGGAGGTCAATATACGCAGTATTTT. This gives the protein CASSSGLAGGQYTQYF. The chain combines TRBV7-2 with TRBJ2-3, with 15 positions matching TRBD2. The germline gives CDR1 SGHTA, CDR2 FQGNSA. CDR3 length equals 16 residues. V lost 4 bases to trimming and J lost 7 bases; unmatched junction nucleotides: 6. Based on the CDR3 plus reference TRBV7-2 and TRBJ2-3, the full variable domain is GAGVSQSPSNKVTEKGKDVELRCDPISGHTALYWYRQSLGQGLEFLIYFQGNSAPDKSGLPSDRFSAERTGGSVSTLTIQRTQQEDSAVYLCASSSGLAGGQYTQYFGPGTRLTVL.